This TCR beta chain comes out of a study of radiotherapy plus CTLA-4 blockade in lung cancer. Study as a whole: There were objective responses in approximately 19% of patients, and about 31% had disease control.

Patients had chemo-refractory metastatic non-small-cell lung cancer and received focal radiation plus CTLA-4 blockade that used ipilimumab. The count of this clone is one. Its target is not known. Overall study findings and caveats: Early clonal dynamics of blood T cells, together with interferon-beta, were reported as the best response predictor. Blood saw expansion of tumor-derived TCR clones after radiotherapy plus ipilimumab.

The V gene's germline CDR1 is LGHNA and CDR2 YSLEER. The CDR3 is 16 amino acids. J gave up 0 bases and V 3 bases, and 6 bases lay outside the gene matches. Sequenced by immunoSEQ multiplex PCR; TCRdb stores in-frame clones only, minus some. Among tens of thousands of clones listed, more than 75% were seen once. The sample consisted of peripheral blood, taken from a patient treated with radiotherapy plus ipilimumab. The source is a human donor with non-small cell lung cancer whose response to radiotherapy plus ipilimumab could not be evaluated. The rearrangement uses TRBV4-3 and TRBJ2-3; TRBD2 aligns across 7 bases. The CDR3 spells CASSHGAGFSTDTQYF. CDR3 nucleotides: TGCGCCAGCAGCCATGGAGCGGGATTTAGCACAGATACGCAGTATTTT.